Listed below are T cell receptor beta chains from one sample, sequenced in a study of regulatory T cells in long-lasting Graves disease. MiXCR, run by TCRdb on the multiplex PCR reads, gives a single entry per CDR3 protein. The data contain around 360,000 distinct CDR3 sequences, around 15% of them singletons. These data also formed part of another study, on T cells in Graves' hyperthyroidism and ophthalmopathy.

Sequencing was performed on peripheral blood mononuclear cells (PBMCs), taken at new diagnosis, from a patient treated with antithyroid drugs. These receptors all come from a woman between 18 and 30 years old with Graves disease. Both conserved end residues are trimmed from each CDR3. Each record gives: D gene, V gene, CDR3 protein. A D gene is named only where the DNA matches it firmly.

NA,TRBV5-1,ASSFSGTGSGEQF
NA,TRBV5-1,ASSLGEIPNTGELF
NA,TRBV6-2/TRBV6-3,ASSYLKGPSTDTQY
NA,TRBV11-2,ASSYSQGSNEKLF
NA,TRBV5-5,ASGDRTETGELF
NA,TRBV6-5,ASSYGLRGTGELF
NA,TRBV20-1,SARELAGSLTYGYT
TRBD2,TRBV2,ASSEAADGTSPDNEQF
NA,TRBV30,AWSPGQNYEQY
NA,TRBV3-1,ASSPLGREANEKLF
TRBD2,TRBV20-1,SASTLAGDTYNEQF
NA,TRBV2,ASSLYIRVGGTDTQY
NA,TRBV12-3/TRBV12-4,ASSLWGSTDTQY
TRBD2,TRBV20-1,SAATSGTSNEQF
TRBD1,TRBV10-3,ATSGQGHNEQF
TRBD2,TRBV4-1,ASSPLGGTPDTQY
TRBD1,TRBV28,ASRTGGGHGYT
NA,TRBV28,ATQGYGGGQPQH
TRBD1,TRBV5-1,ASRLGQENTEAF
NA,TRBV28,ASRSTRSYSPYEQY
TRBD2,TRBV6-2/TRBV6-3,ATGERGGRVMRDTQY
TRBD1,TRBV6-2/TRBV6-3,ASSYWTGNTEAF
TRBD1,TRBV30,AWSVATGGGETQY
TRBD2,TRBV2,ASSEIRLAAHNEQF
NA,TRBV20-1,SAGGLHNTDTQY
NA,TRBV30,AWSGRQRGQPQH
NA,TRBV5-1,ASSFFSAGAGETQY
NA,TRBV20-1,SARAGFGLF
NA,TRBV12-3/TRBV12-4,ASSPTFTNQPQH
TRBD2,TRBV6-2/TRBV6-3,ASKRTSDYSNEQF
TRBD1,TRBV28,ASRRDRGNQPQH
NA,TRBV7-2,ASSLAGRRALNTEAF
TRBD1,TRBV12-3/TRBV12-4,AGSRGTGGSGELF
NA,TRBV10-3,AISDLGGTFNEQF
NA,TRBV27,ASHSGNEQF